The next 26 T cell receptor beta chains were all read from a single sample in a study of T cells in Graves' hyperthyroidism and ophthalmopathy. There were TCR beta CDR3 regions amplified from RNA transcripts. TCR CDR3 regions were first amplified by RT-PCR with HTBI primers. TCRdb processed the multiplex PCR reads anew with MiXCR; each CDR3 protein has one entry. The sample contains around 390,000 distinct CDR3 sequences, about 14% of which appear only once. The sequenced sample consisted of blood. Every receptor here comes from a woman in her twenties or thirties with Graves' ophthalmopathy.

This clonotype appeared many times. The chain couples TRBV30 to TRBJ1-2; 8 bases are a match to TRBD1. The CDR3 is 14 amino acids. V was clipped by 2 bases and J by 3 bases; unmatched bases: 5. Germline V gene sequence: CDR1 GTSNPN, CDR2 SVGIG (reference sequence). The CDR3 DNA follows: TGTGCCTGGAGTATTGGACAGGGTCACTATGGCTACACCTTC. This encodes CAWSIGQGHYGYTF.

The chain joins TRBV30 to TRBJ1-5, with TRBD1 matching 9 bases. The V segment lost 4 bases and the J segment 5 bases; nucleotides outside the gene matches: 3. The CDR3 is made up of 13 amino acids. CDR1 is GTSNPN and CDR2 is SVGIG in the germline V gene (reference sequence). CDR3 nucleotides: TGTGCCTGGACGACAGGGGGGGATCAGCCCCAGCATTTT. It yields the protein CAWTTGGDQPQHF.

This clonotype appeared many times. V and J are TRBV12-3 or TRBV12-4 and TRBJ1-3, with D unresolved. The V and J ends lost 5 bases and 3 bases respectively, with 20 bases between them. This CDR3 comprises 17 residues. CDR3 loop: CASSPPKGPVRGNTIYF. CDR3 sequence (DNA): TGTGCCAGCAGTCCGCCTAAAGGGCCAGTTCGTGGAAACACCATATATTTT.

In its sample, this clonotype was seen once. The rearrangement joins TRBV27 to TRBJ2-7; 14 bases are shared with TRBD2. The V gene end was trimmed by 5 bases and the J gene end by 4 bases; junction bases not matched to a gene: 7. The V gene's germline CDR1 is MNHEY and CDR2 SMNVEV (reference sequence). The CDR3 extends over 16 amino acids. The CDR3 DNA follows: TGTGCCAGCAGTCCGGGACTAGCGGGAGTCGGGTACGAGCAGTACTTC. This encodes CASSPGLAGVGYEQYF.

In this sample, this clonotype turned up a few times. This chain connects TRBV11-2 to TRBJ1-2; tentatively, D is TRBD1 (6 bases). The ends were cut back, 1 base at V and 0 bases at J, with 27 bases in the middle. This CDR3 contains 21 residues. Germline-derived CDR1 and CDR2 are SGHAT and FQNNGV. DNA for the CDR3: TGTGCCAGCAGCTTAGTCACCGGGTCATGGACGGGCAGGGGAGCTAACTATGGCTACACCTTC. Encoded protein: CASSLVTGSWTGRGANYGYTF. The entire variable domain, with the rest obtained from reference TRBV11-2 and TRBJ1-2, is as follows: EAGVAQSPRYKIIEKRQSVAFWCNPISGHATLYWYQQILGQGPKLLIQFQNNGVVDDSQLPKDRFSAERLKGVDSTLKIQPAKLEDSAVYLCASSLVTGSWTGRGANYGYTFGSGTRLTVV.

For this clonotype: A much bigger clone sits one base away, suggesting this may be a read error. The chain has TRBV12-3 or TRBV12-4 and TRBJ1-5, with TRBD1 identical over 7 bases. The J call is in doubt because the DNA end fits TRBJ2-3 better. This CDR3 spans 14 amino acids. CDR3 amino acids: CASSLTGRNQPQYF. The CDR3 DNA is TGTGCCAGCAGTTTGACAGGGCGCAATCAGCCCCAGTATTTT.

This clonotype occurred a few times. This sequence joins TRBV9 and TRBJ2-5; D gene uncertain. V was cut by 4 bases and J by 2 bases, with 12 bases left in between. Germline V gives CDR1 SGDLS, CDR2 YYNGEE. The CDR3 spans 14 residues. The CDR3 loop reads CASSPGPRQETQYF. In DNA, the CDR3 is TGTGCCAGCAGCCCGGGCCCCAGGCAAGAGACCCAGTACTTC.

This clonotype was counted ten times or more. The J gene is TRBJ2-7, the V gene TRBV12-3 or TRBV12-4; 8 positions match TRBD1. This CDR3 contains 14 residues. J lost 2 bases, V lost 6 bases, and 6 bases had no gene match. CDR3 DNA sequence: TGTGCCAGCAGGGATCAGGGGGCACCCTACGAGCAGTACTTC. It is translated as CASRDQGAPYEQYF.

This clonotype was recorded once. V usage is TRBV9 and J usage is TRBJ2-3, with 7 bases fitting TRBD1. CDR1 and CDR2 (germline): SGDLS, YYNGEE. V was clipped by 4 bases and J by 14 bases; unmatched bases: 13. The CDR3 has 13 residues. CDR3 DNA sequence: TGTGCCAGCAGCTCGTCGGATTGGACAGGCCCGTATTTT. It yields the protein CASSSSDWTGPYF.

This clonotype was detected many times. This chain uses TRBV19 with TRBJ1-1; D perhaps matches TRBD1 (6 bases). The V gene's germline CDR1 is LNHDA and CDR2 SQIVND (reference sequence). CDR3 size: 15 residues. With 0 bases removed from V and 1 base from J, the gap between germline ends came to 9 bases. The CDR3 sequence: CASSIEGTTNTEAFF. As DNA, the CDR3 is TGTGCCAGTAGTATAGAAGGGACAACGAACACTGAAGCTTTCTTT.

This clonotype was seen a handful of times. This chain uses TRBV6-1 with TRBJ2-1, with 13 positions matching TRBD2. The CDR3 has 18 residues. J lost 5 bases, V lost 2 bases, and 9 bases had no gene match. CDR1 MNHNS and CDR2 SASEGT come from the germline V gene. The CDR3 nucleotides read TGTGCCAGCAGTGAAACCGCGCCCGGACTAGCGGGGGACAATGAGCAGTTCTTC. Translating it yields CASSETAPGLAGDNEQFF.

This clonotype has only one observation. Being one base from a much bigger clone, this may be a read error. The chain recombines TRBV4-1 with TRBJ1-5; D unclear. The CDR3 has 15 residues. The germline V gene has CDR1 MGHRA and CDR2 YSYEKL. The DNA of the CDR3 is TGCGCCAGCAGCCAAGGATTTCTCACCGGTCAGCCCCCGCATTTT. Translating it yields CASSQGFLTGQPPHF.

This clonotype was recorded many times. This chain joins TRBV12-3 or TRBV12-4 and TRBJ1-6; 10 bases match TRBD1. The length of the CDR3 is 13 residues. V gave up 10 bases and J gave up 14 bases; unmatched junction bases: 11. The CDR3 DNA is TGTGCCATCAGGGGACAGGGGAGCAGTACCCTCCACTTT. This translates into CAIRGQGSSTLHF.

Turning to this clonotype: A much larger clone sits a single nucleotide away, making a read error possible. This chain connects TRBV20-1 to TRBJ2-7; 7 bases line up with TRBD1. Germline-derived CDR1 and CDR2 are DFQATT and SNEGSKA (reference sequence). The CDR3 loop spans 13 amino acids. As DNA, the CDR3 is TGCGGTGTTAAGACAGGGTCGGATTACGAGCAGTACTTC. Residues: CGVKTGSDYEQYF.

This sequence joins TRBV11-2 and TRBJ1-5; 10 nucleotides match TRBD1. J was trimmed by 2 bases and V by 0 bases; bases with no gene match: 4. Germline lookup yields CDR1 SGHAT and CDR2 FQNNGV. CDR3 length: 17 amino acids. This chain's CDR3 is CASSLEAGTGGNQPQHF. For the CDR3, the DNA is TGTGCCAGCAGCTTAGAGGCCGGGACAGGGGGCAATCAGCCCCAGCATTTT.

This clonotype was seen only a few times. This rearrangement joins TRBV20-1 to TRBJ1-4; TRBD1 is a possible D gene (6 bases). The CDR3 has 17 residues. V was trimmed by 3 bases and J by 2 bases, leaving 19 bases between them. Germline V CDR1 and CDR2: DFQATT, SNEGSKA (reference sequence). CDR3 protein: CSARVPAGAFTNEKLFF. CDR3 in DNA: TGCAGTGCTAGGGTCCCGGCAGGGGCGTTTACTAATGAAAAACTGTTTTTT.

The CDR3 protein is CASSYSVAKNIQYF. The CDR3 coding sequence is TGTGCCAGTAGTTACAGTGTAGCCAAAAACATTCAGTACTTC. The gene calls are TRBV19 and TRBJ2-4; no definite D call. V lost 5 bases to trimming and J lost 0 bases, with 8 bases between them. Per the germline V gene, CDR1 is LNHDA and CDR2 is SQIVND (reference sequence). The CDR3 loop spans 14 amino acids.

CDR3 residues: CASSPRRTGGTSTGELFF. In DNA, the CDR3 is TGTGCCAGCTCACCAAGAAGGACAGGGGGCACAAGCACCGGGGAGCTGTTTTTT. The V call is TRBV18, the J call TRBJ2-2, with 11 bases identical to TRBD1. Germline loops: CDR1 KGHSH, CDR2 LQKENI. Trimming removed 2 bases from V and 4 bases from J; junction bases left unmatched: 9. The CDR3 loop spans 18 amino acids.

The sample holds a few counts of this clonotype. The genes are TRBV18 and TRBJ2-5; D is perhaps TRBD2 (5 bases). Germline values: CDR1 KGHSH, CDR2 LQKENI. V gave up 0 bases and J gave up 5 bases, with 16 bases separating them. The CDR3 is 16 residues long. Written as DNA, the CDR3 is TGTGCCAGCTCACCACCGTTACGGGGTTCGGGGGAGACCCAGTACTTC. This codes for CASSPPLRGSGETQYF.

This clonotype was seen ten or more times. V gene TRBV29-1 combines with J gene TRBJ1-2, with a tentative D call TRBD1 (5 bases). V gave up 6 bases and J gave up 0 bases, with 14 bases separating them. The CDR3 consists of 14 residues. CDR1 and CDR2 (germline): SQVTM, ANQGSEA. The CDR3 region has the DNA TGCAGCGTGGCGGGACGCCAAGCTAACTATGGCTACACCTTC. Protein: CSVAGRQANYGYTF.

This clonotype was seen at least ten times. The J gene is TRBJ1-6, the V gene TRBV20-1, with 9 bases that match TRBD1. With 6 bases clipped from V and 9 bases from J, the junction kept 9 bases outside the gene matches. In germline, CDR1 is DFQATT, CDR2 SNEGSKA (reference sequence). There are 14 residues in the CDR3. CDR3 DNA: TGCAGTGCGGCGGCGGGACAGGGAGCTTCACCCCTCCACTTT. It specifies CSAAAGQGASPLHF.

This clonotype turned up a few times. The chain recombines TRBV19 with TRBJ1-2, with D maybe TRBD1 (6 bases). This CDR3 contains 13 residues. The germline V gene has CDR1 LNHDA and CDR2 SQIVND (reference sequence). Trimming pared 5 bases from V and 8 bases from J, leaving 15 bases between. CDR3 bases: TGTGCCAGTAGTCTCTCCGGGACAAAGGGCTACACCTTC. As protein: CASSLSGTKGYTF.

This clonotype was detected many times. The chain recombines TRBV4-1 with TRBJ1-2; 7 nucleotides agree with TRBD1. This CDR3 spans 15 amino acids. J lost 4 bases, V lost 2 bases, and 7 bases had no gene match. Germline values: CDR1 MGHRA, CDR2 YSYEKL. The CDR3 region has the DNA TGCGCCAGCAGCCAAAATACAGGGGAGGGCTATGGCTACACCTTC. Its translation: CASSQNTGEGYGYTF.

This clonotype was seen repeatedly, ten times or more. The chain carries TRBV27 and TRBJ1-2; 8 bases fit TRBD1. Germline assignment: CDR1 MNHEY and CDR2 SMNVEV (reference sequence). The CDR3 contains 13 residues. Trimming took 6 bases from V and 8 from J; bases not matched to a gene: 8. The CDR3 here is CASRKQGVDGYTF. The CDR3 DNA is TGTGCCAGCAGAAAACAGGGGGTTGACGGCTACACCTTC.

This clonotype appeared many times. The genes are TRBV12-3 or TRBV12-4 and TRBJ2-1; D perhaps matches TRBD1 (5 bases). V shed 5 bases and J shed 5 bases, with 10 bases lying between them. The CDR3 spans 13 residues. DNA for the CDR3: TGTGCCAGCAGTCCCCAGACAGACAATGAGCAGTTCTTC. Translating it yields CASSPQTDNEQFF.

This clonotype has at least ten counts. The CDR3 sequence is CSADQGGGSYEQYF. CDR3 coding DNA: TGCAGTGCCGACCAGGGCGGGGGCTCCTACGAGCAGTACTTC. J is TRBJ2-7 and V is TRBV20-1; 7 nucleotides match TRBD2. Trimming took 6 bases from V and 0 from J; bases not matched to a gene: 8. Germline assignment: CDR1 DFQATT and CDR2 SNEGSKA (reference sequence). This CDR3 is built from 14 residues.